The present T cell receptor beta chain was sequenced within a study of blood T cell repertoires in COVID-19 (dated by TCRdb to about 2020). About the investigation overall: Samples covering the acute and convalescent phases of COVID-19 were provided by collaborators in the United States, Italy and Spain. Subjects who had been exposed to COVID-19, were actively infected with it, or had recovered from it provided the deeply sampled blood TCRbeta repertoires that made up the dataset. A de-identified subject ID, COVID-19 status, age in years and sex were almost always included in the sample metadata. Samples came from the ongoing ImmuneRACE study (first 160 participants) plus 1,254 subjects from 6 global collaborators. The repertoires were released in a freely available public database meant as a resource for research on the immune response to SARS-CoV-2. Where available, HLA class I and class II types were taken from metadata supplied by the sample provider and were not determined by assay-based typing. The material from the prospective study consisted of cDNA or gDNA derived from T cells, B-cell-depleted T cells, or PBMCs.

This clone was detected a few times. What antigen it recognizes has not been identified. Base qualities are not provided; no much larger clone lies one nucleotide away. Participants in the prospective study were enrolled through a virtual design, were aged about 18 to 100 years, and lived in roughly 25 United States geographic areas. In the prospective study, participants were assigned to cohorts based on the clinical history participants reported in a screening survey and a study questionnaire. For ImmuneRACE Cohort 3, a participant was defined as recovered based on two consecutive negative NP/OP PCR tests, clearance by a healthcare professional, or resolution of symptoms. Mobile phlebotomists in the prospective study collected whole blood, serum and a nasopharyngeal or oropharyngeal swab from every participant. Participants in the prospective study had the option to provide additional blood draws and questionnaires over an approximately 2-month period. Before DNA extraction, blood samples from the prospective study were shipped at room temperature or frozen.

Paper-wide results and their limitations: The quantity of clinical and demographic metadata differed by source and by participant and was supplied without curation.

TCRbeta CDR3 regions were amplified from genomic DNA by means of the immunoSEQ Assay, a bias-controlled multiplex PCR. Processing in the source paper ran as follows. The number of nucleated cells in each sample was estimated by amplification of reference gene primers within the assay. Sequence reads were collapsed and filtered to measure the absolute abundance of every unique TCRbeta CDR3 rearrangement. For each sample, productive Simpson clonality was calculated by taking the square root of Simpson's diversity index across productive rearrangements. This is the immuneACCESS table as TCRdb keeps it, with only in-frame sequences that have V and J called. A part of the clones is gone; compared with another copy, unresolved V genes explain less than half, and the rest is unexplained. That table is the source of V, J and clone size, and D and trimming were worked out from the DNA. The sample table contains a few hundred thousand clones; only one count was recorded for around 90% of them. The leading ten clones occupy more than 0.55% of the sample.

CDR1 and CDR2 (MNHEY, SVGAGI) derive from the germline V gene. Measured from the cysteine to the phenylalanine, the CDR3 is 12 residues long. The read is trimmed to its CDR3 DNA, 36 bases read in frame from base 1. A distance of 4 bases separates the germline ends of V and J, which lose 6 bases and 1 base respectively. The source is a man aged 18-30 years who had recovered from COVID-19. Source material: PBMCs or T cells enriched from blood (not recorded which). In this chain, TRBV6-5 is recombined with TRBJ1-5; the D gene lacks a confident call. The DNA sequence is as follows: TGTGCCAGCAGACAGAGCAATCAGCCCCAGCATTTT. This encodes CASRQSNQPQHF.